The rows below give T cell receptor beta chains drawn from one sample of a study of vaccination effects on CD4 cells after COVID-19. Their target antigens are unknown. TCRdb's copy holds only in-frame clones and misses some; the assay was immunoSEQ multiplex PCR. The data hold tens of thousands of clones, with approximately 74% observed a single time. The specimen comprised CD4+ T cells from PBMCs cultured with HCoV-229E spike peptides, sampled before COVID-19 vaccination. Receptors originate from a human donor who received a COVID-19 vaccine. CDR3s include the opening cysteine and the closing phenylalanine or tryptophan. A D gene is named only where the DNA matches it firmly. Rows give clone size only sometimes, using once, few, many, or a class for an expanded clone.

>NA|TRBJ2-1|TRBV7-9|NA
CASSLVKVEQFF
TGTGCCAGCAGCTTAGTTAAGGTTGAGCAGTTCTTC
>NA|TRBJ2-3|TRBV6-2/TRBV6-3|NA
CASSGSGMGNTQYF
TGTGCCAGCAGTGGTTCTGGGATGGGTAATACGCAGTATTTT
>NA|TRBJ1-1|TRBV30|NA
CAWTITRVAFF
TGTGCCTGGACCATTACCCGAGTGGCTTTCTTT
>TRBD2|TRBJ2-5|TRBV4-2|NA
CASSQSSGGARETQYF
TGTGCCAGCAGCCAATCTAGCGGGGGGGCTCGGGAGACCCAGTACTTC
>TRBD2|TRBJ2-5|TRBV6-5|once
CASSPGTSLETQYF
TGTGCCAGCAGTCCCGGGACTAGCCTTGAGACCCAGTACTTC
>NA|TRBJ1-3|TRBV5-6|few
CASSLPTGAGNTIYF
TGTGCCAGCAGCCTACCCACAGGAGCAGGAAACACCATATATTTT
>NA|TRBJ2-5|TRBV7-2|NA
CASSYQETQYF
TGTGCCAGCAGCTACCAAGAGACCCAGTACTTC
>TRBD1|TRBJ1-2|TRBV2|NA
CASSPDGGGGYGYTF
TGTGCCAGCAGCCCCGACGGAGGGGGCGGCTATGGCTACACCTTC
>TRBD2|TRBJ2-5|TRBV7-2|NA
CASSFQASGGRETQYF
TGTGCCAGCAGCTTTCAAGCTAGCGGGGGGAGGGAGACCCAGTACTTC
>NA|TRBJ1-1|TRBV9|NA
CASSVVGQLNTEAFF
TGTGCCAGCAGCGTAGTCGGTCAGTTGAACACTGAAGCTTTCTTT
>NA|TRBJ1-5|TRBV28|NA
CASGRVGNQPQHF
TGTGCCAGTGGACGGGTGGGCAATCAGCCCCAGCATTTT
>NA|TRBJ2-6|TRBV7-9|NA
CASPAGSSGANVLTF
TGTGCCAGTCCCGCGGGGAGCTCTGGGGCCAACGTCCTGACTTTC
>NA|TRBJ2-5|TRBV11-2|NA
CASSKQQGQETQYF
TGTGCCAGCAGCAAGCAACAGGGACAAGAGACCCAGTACTTC
>TRBD1|TRBJ2-3|TRBV5-1|NA
CASSFLAGTGWTDTQYF
TGCGCCAGCAGCTTTCTGGCCGGGACAGGGTGGACAGATACGCAGTATTTT
>NA|TRBJ2-3|TRBV4-1|NA
CASSQDPWTDTQYF
TGCGCCAGCAGCCAAGATCCTTGGACGGATACGCAGTATTTT
>NA|TRBJ1-1|TRBV6-5|NA
CASSTGNTEAFF
TGTGCCAGCAGTACAGGGAATACTGAAGCTTTCTTT
>NA|TRBJ2-1|TRBV5-1|NA
CASTDSTPNEQFF
TGCGCCAGCACCGACTCTACCCCGAATGAGCAGTTCTTC
>NA|TRBJ2-2|TRBV6-5|NA
CASSYSPGSGGELFF
TGTGCCAGCAGTTACTCCCCAGGGTCCGGCGGGGAGCTGTTTTTT
>TRBD1|TRBJ1-5|TRBV2|few
CASSGDSNQPQHF
TGTGCCAGCAGTGGGGACAGTAATCAGCCCCAGCATTTT
>NA|TRBJ2-1|TRBV2|few
CASSGYNEQFF
TGTGCCAGCAGTGGTTACAATGAGCAGTTCTTC
>TRBD2|TRBJ2-3|TRBV2|NA
CASSRLAGGSTDTQYF
TGTGCCAGCAGTCGACTAGCGGGGGGAAGCACAGATACGCAGTATTTT
>TRBD2|TRBJ2-6|TRBV30|NA
CAWSRERGGRGANVLTF
TGTGCCTGGAGTAGGGAGCGGGGGGGCCGCGGGGCCAACGTCCTGACTTTC
>NA|TRBJ1-1|TRBV2|few
CASTMLGQTNTEAFF
TGTGCCAGCACCATGCTGGGACAAACCAACACTGAAGCTTTCTTT
>TRBD1|TRBJ1-2|TRBV12-3/TRBV12-4|NA
CASRGTGGKGYTF
TGTGCCAGCAGAGGGACAGGGGGAAAAGGCTACACCTTC
>NA|TRBJ1-2|TRBV7-3|NA
CASSPGTSLGYGYTF
TGTGCCAGCAGCCCAGGGACATCTTTAGGCTATGGCTACACCTTC
>NA|TRBJ2-2|TRBV4-1|once
CASSRTPGQNTGELFF
TGCGCCAGCAGCCGCACCCCGGGACAGAACACCGGGGAGCTGTTTTTT
>TRBD2|TRBJ2-1|TRBV18|NA
CASSPGLESNEQFF
TGTGCCAGCTCACCTGGACTAGAGTCCAATGAGCAGTTCTTC
>NA|TRBJ1-1|TRBV2|few
CASRAESTSEAFF
TGTGCCAGCAGGGCAGAATCAACGTCTGAAGCTTTCTTT
>TRBD1|TRBJ1-5|TRBV7-2|NA
CASSFQGATNQPQHF
TGTGCCAGCAGCTTCCAGGGGGCGACGAATCAGCCCCAGCATTTT
>TRBD2|TRBJ2-6|TRBV5-1|NA
CASSLAPPAGGFATGANVLTF
TGCGCCAGCAGCTTGGCCCCTCCAGCGGGGGGCTTCGCCACTGGGGCCAACGTCCTGACTTTC
>NA|TRBJ2-5|TRBV6-2/TRBV6-3|NA
CASSYYGGRETQYF
TGTGCCAGCAGTTACTACGGGGGCCGGGAGACCCAGTACTTC
>NA|TRBJ1-5|TRBV19|NA
CASSIGRNNQPQHF
TGTGCCAGTAGTATTGGACGGAACAATCAGCCCCAGCATTTT
>NA|TRBJ1-1|TRBV3-1/TRBV3-2|NA
CASSHRAGHTEAFF
TGTGCCAGCAGCCATAGGGCAGGGCACACTGAAGCTTTCTTT
>NA|TRBJ2-3|TRBV5-4|NA
CASSSAGRPTDTQYF
TGTGCCAGCAGCTCGGCGGGGCGCCCCACAGATACGCAGTATTTT
>NA|TRBJ1-1|TRBV27|NA
CASSPLTGGNTEAFF
TGTGCCAGCAGTCCGCTTACAGGTGGGAACACTGAAGCTTTCTTT
>TRBD2|TRBJ2-3|TRBV6-2/TRBV6-3|NA
CASSPHLIKRGPTDTQYF
TGTGCCAGCAGCCCCCACCTCATTAAGCGGGGGCCCACCGATACGCAGTATTTT
>TRBD1|TRBJ2-3|TRBV28|NA
CASRPDRATDTQYF
TGTGCCAGCAGGCCTGACAGGGCCACAGATACGCAGTATTTT
>NA|TRBJ1-5|TRBV3-1/TRBV3-2|once
CASSQDGSNQPQHF
TGTGCCAGCAGCCAAGACGGTAGCAATCAGCCCCAGCATTTT
>NA|TRBJ2-3|TRBV11-2|NA
CASSLVATRSTDTQYF
TGTGCCAGCAGCTTAGTGGCGACACGCAGCACAGATACGCAGTATTTT
>TRBD1|TRBJ2-2|TRBV24-1|NA
CATGWGQGTGELFF
TGTGCCACAGGCTGGGGACAGGGGACCGGGGAGCTGTTTTTT
>NA|TRBJ2-3|TRBV5-1|NA
CASSLVSTDTQYF
TGCGCCAGCAGCTTGGTCAGCACAGATACGCAGTATTTT
>TRBD1|TRBJ1-1|TRBV5-5|NA
CATYPGQGLMNTEAFF
TGTGCCACCTACCCTGGACAGGGATTAATGAACACTGAAGCTTTCTTT
>TRBD1|TRBJ1-2|TRBV4-3|NA
CASSPQGQAGPDGYTF
TGCGCCAGCAGCCCTCAGGGACAGGCCGGGCCCGACGGCTACACCTTC
>NA|TRBJ1-1|TRBV19|NA
CASSIDRLNTEAFF
TGTGCCAGTAGTATAGACCGCCTGAACACTGAAGCTTTCTTT
>NA|TRBJ2-1|TRBV30|NA
CAWSVRGHSYNEQFF
TGTGCCTGGAGTGTGAGGGGCCACTCCTACAATGAGCAGTTCTTC
>NA|TRBJ1-4|TRBV5-6|NA
CASSSWGRGEKLFF
TGTGCCAGCAGCTCATGGGGTAGAGGTGAAAAACTGTTTTTT
>NA|TRBJ1-5|TRBV6-1|NA
CASSGPRGAYLLPQPQHF
TGTGCCAGCAGTGGACCCAGGGGCGCCTACCTTTTGCCCCAGCCCCAGCATTTT
>NA|TRBJ1-3|TRBV18|NA
CASSPPTGAGNTIYF
TGTGCCAGCTCACCACCGACAGGAGCTGGAAACACCATATATTTT
>NA|TRBJ1-3|TRBV2|NA
CASSDPGRSSGNTIYF
TGTGCCAGCAGTGATCCGGGGCGCTCCTCTGGAAACACCATATATTTT
>NA|TRBJ2-1|TRBV5-8|NA
CASSWNRGGEQFF
TGTGCCAGCAGCTGGAACAGGGGAGGGGAGCAGTTCTTC
>NA|TRBJ1-5|TRBV6-5|once
CASRLDSYSNQPQHF
TGTGCCAGCAGATTGGACAGTTATAGCAATCAGCCCCAGCATTTT
>TRBD1|TRBJ1-4|TRBV6-1|once
CASSEEDRGREKLFF
TGTGCCAGCAGTGAGGAGGACAGGGGGCGTGAAAAACTGTTTTTT
>NA|TRBJ2-4|TRBV10-1|NA
CASSEGLAAAKNIQYF
TGCGCCAGCAGTGAGGGGTTGGCAGCCGCCAAAAACATTCAGTACTTC
>NA|TRBJ1-2|TRBV28|NA
CASVRGDLVYGYTF
TGTGCCAGCGTACGGGGGGACCTCGTCTATGGCTACACCTTC